This T cell receptor (beta chain) is from a study of T cells in Graves' hyperthyroidism and ophthalmopathy. It was RNA transcripts that yielded the amplified TCR beta CDR3 regions. Using the HTBI primer set, a first-round RT-PCR was run on the TCR CDR3. TCRdb independently ran MiXCR on the multiplex PCR reads; one entry per CDR3 protein. The sample records over 700,000 distinct CDR3 sequences, around a third being singletons. Trimming removed 6 bases from V and 0 bases from J, with 11 bases in between. The germline V gene encodes CDR1 WSHSY and CDR2 SAAADI. This CDR3 is 14 amino acids long. Source material for PBMCs was 10 ml fresh peripheral blood.

Sequenced: blood. The chain carries TRBV10-2 and TRBJ1-1, with D hard to call. The sequence came from a woman in her 40s with Graves' hyperthyroidism. This CDR3 is CASRATSMNTEAFF. CDR3 bases: TGCGCCAGCAGGGCGACAAGCATGAACACTGAAGCTTTCTTT.